The clone carrying this T cell receptor (beta chain) showed up many times. The antigen is unknown. The data originate from a study of T-cell reconstitution after alpha-beta-depleted transplantation in children. Notes on the study in general: Hyperexpanded clones declined; after one year, newly produced T cells mostly supplied diversity. Reportedly, alpha-beta T cells present about two months post-transplant originated from several hundred expanded clones of graft origin. Some patients' high day-60 TCRbeta diversity was traced to surviving recipient T cells and thymic progenitors.

Trimming left V 5 bases short and J 4 bases short, with 12 bases between. Looked up from germline, CDR1 is SGHTA and CDR2 is FQGNSA. The CDR3 spans 14 residues. Unique molecular identifiers were incorporated into the prepared TCRbeta library. TCRdb analysed the PCR reads with MiXCR anew, one entry per CDR3 protein. The data hold about 280,000 distinct CDR3 sequences, with roughly 10% observed a single time. This clonotype originated in a male patient between 2 and 10 years old who had a stem cell transplant for chronic granulomatous disease, so the T cells may come from the graft donor. The chain couples TRBV7-2 to TRBJ1-3; D is perhaps TRBD1 (5 bases). The sequences come from peripheral blood, collected 180 days after TCRalphabeta/CD19-depleted stem cell transplant. Written as DNA, the CDR3 is TGTGCCAGCAGCAAACAGGCGTCCGGAAACACCATATATTTT. Amino acids: CASSKQASGNTIYF.